This TCR beta chain was recovered during a study of glioma-infiltrating T cells. Germline V gene data show CDR1 as DFQATT and CDR2 as SNEGSKA (reference sequence). The CDR3 sequence is 16 residues long. Amplification of TCR alpha and beta CDR3 regions from RNA used iRepertoire nested multiplex PCR. TCRdb independently ran MiXCR on the multiplex PCR reads; one entry per CDR3 protein. The table includes about 2,500 distinct CDR3 sequences, roughly two thirds detected once. A remark on this clonotype: Germline is not matched at one junction end, which may reflect a read error.

The sequenced sample consisted of glioma tissue, nonneoplastic brain tissue, or PBMCs (not recorded which). The sequence came from a human donor with low-grade glioma or glioblastoma, undergoing nonglioma brain surgery, or in good health (not recorded which). The rearrangement joins TRBV20-1 to TRBJ1-5; D might be TRBD1 (5 bases). The CDR3 loop is CSASSRGLADNEPQHF. For the CDR3, the DNA is TGCAGTGCTAGCAGCCGGGGACTAGCGGACAATGAGCCCCAGCATTTT.